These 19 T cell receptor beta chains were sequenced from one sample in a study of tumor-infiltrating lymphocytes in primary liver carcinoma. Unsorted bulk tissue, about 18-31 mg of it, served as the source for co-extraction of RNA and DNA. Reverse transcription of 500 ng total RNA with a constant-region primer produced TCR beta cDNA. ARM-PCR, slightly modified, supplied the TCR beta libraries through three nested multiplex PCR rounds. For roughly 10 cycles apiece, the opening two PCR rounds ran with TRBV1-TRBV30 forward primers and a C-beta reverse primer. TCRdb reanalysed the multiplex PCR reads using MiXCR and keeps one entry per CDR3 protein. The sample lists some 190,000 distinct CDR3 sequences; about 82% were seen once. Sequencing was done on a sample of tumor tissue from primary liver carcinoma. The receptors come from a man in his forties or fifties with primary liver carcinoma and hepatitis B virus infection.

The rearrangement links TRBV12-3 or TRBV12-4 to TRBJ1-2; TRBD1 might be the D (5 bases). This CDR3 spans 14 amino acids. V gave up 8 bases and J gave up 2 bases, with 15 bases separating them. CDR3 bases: TGTGCCAGCCTACAGGCCGGTGAAAACTATGGCTACACCTTC. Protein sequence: CASLQAGENYGYTF.

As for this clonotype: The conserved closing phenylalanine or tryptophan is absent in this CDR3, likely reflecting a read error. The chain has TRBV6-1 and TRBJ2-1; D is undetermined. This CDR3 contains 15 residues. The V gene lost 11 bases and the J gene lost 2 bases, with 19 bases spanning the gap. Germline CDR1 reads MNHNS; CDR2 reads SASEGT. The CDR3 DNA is TGTGCCGACACCCTGGAGTGGCACACCTACAATGAGCAGTTCTTA. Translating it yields CADTLEWHTYNEQFL.

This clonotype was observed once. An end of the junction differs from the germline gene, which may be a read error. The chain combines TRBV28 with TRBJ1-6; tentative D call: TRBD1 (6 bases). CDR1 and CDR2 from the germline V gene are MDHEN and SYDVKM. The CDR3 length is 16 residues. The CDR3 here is CGSNISPRQDNSPLHF. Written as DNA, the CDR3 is TGTGGCAGCAATATTTCGCCCCGACAGGATAATTCACCCCTCCACTTT.

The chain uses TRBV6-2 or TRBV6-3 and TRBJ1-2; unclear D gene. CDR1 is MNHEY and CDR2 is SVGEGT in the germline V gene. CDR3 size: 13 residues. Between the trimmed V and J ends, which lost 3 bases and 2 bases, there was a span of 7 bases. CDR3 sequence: CASSYAINYGYTF. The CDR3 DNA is TGTGCCAGCAGTTATGCCATCAACTATGGCTACACCTTC.

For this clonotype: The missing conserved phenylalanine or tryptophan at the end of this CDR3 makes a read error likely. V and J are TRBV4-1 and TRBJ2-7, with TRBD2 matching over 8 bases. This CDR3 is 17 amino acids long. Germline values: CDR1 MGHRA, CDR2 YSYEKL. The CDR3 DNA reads TGTGCCAGCAGCCAAGAAAGGAGTAGCGGGGCTCTCTACGAGCAGTACTTA. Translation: CASSQERSSGALYEQYL.

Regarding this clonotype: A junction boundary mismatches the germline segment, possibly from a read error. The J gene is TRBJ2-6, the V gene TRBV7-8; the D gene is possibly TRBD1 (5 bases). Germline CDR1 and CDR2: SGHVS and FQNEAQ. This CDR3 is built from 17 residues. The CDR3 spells CTSSHRGRSSGANVLIF. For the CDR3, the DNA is TGTACCAGCAGCCATCGCGGCAGGTCTAGTGGGGCCAACGTCCTGATTTTC.

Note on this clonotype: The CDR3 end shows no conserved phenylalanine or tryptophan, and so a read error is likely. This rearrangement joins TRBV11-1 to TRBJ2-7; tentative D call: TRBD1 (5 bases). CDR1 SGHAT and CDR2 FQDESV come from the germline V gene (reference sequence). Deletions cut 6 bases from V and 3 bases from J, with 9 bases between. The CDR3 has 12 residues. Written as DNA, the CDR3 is TGTGCCAGCAGTTCAGACAGCTACGAGCAGTACTCC. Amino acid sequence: CASSSDSYEQYS.

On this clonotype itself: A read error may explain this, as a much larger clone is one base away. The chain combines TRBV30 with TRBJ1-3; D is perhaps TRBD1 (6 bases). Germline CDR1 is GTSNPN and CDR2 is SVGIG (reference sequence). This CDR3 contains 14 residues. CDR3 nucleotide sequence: TGTACCTGGAGTAGTAAGGGGGTTGGAAACACCATATATTTT. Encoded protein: CTWSSKGVGNTIYF.

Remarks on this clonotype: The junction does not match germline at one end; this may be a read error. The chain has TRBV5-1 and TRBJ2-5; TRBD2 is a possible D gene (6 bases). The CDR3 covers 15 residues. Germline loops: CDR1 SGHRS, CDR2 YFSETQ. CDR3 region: CASSPLEVGGETQWF. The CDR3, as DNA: TGCGCCAGCAGCCCATTGGAGGTCGGGGGAGAGACCCAGTGGTTC. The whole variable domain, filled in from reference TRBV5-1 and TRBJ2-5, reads KAGVTQTPRYLIKTRGQQVTLSCSPISGHRSVSWYQQTPGQGLQFLFEYFSETQRNKGNFPGRFSGRQFSNSRSEMNVSTLELGDSALYLCASSPLEVGGETQWFGPGTRLLVL.

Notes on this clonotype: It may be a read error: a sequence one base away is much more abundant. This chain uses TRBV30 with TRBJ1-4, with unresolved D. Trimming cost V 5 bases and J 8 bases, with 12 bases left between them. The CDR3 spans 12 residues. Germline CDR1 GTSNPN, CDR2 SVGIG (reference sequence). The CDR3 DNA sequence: TGTGCCTGGGAAGCAGACATGGAAAAACTGTTTTTT. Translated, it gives CAWEADMEKLFF.

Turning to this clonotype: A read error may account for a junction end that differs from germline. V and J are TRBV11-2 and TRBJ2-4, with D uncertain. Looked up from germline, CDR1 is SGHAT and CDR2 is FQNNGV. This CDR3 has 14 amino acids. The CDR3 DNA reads TGTGCCAGCAGCTTAGAATGCTACAAAAACATTCGGTACTTC. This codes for CASSLECYKNIRYF.

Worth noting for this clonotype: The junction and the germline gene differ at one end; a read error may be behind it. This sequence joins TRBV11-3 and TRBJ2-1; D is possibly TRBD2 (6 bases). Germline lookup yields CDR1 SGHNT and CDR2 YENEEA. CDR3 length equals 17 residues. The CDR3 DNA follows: TGTACCAGCAGCTTAGGCGTACCGGGACTCCCCCACAAAGAGCAGTTTTTC. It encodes CTSSLGVPGLPHKEQFF.

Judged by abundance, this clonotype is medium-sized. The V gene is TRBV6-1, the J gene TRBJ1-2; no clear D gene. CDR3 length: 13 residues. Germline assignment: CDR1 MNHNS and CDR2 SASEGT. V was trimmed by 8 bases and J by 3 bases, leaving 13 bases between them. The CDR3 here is CASFSVVDYGYTF. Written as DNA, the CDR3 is TGTGCCAGCTTTTCGGTCGTAGACTATGGCTACACCTTC.

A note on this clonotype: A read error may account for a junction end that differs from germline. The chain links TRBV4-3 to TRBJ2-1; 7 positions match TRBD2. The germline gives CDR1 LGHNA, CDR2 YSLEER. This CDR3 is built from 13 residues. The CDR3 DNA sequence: TGCGTCAGCAGCCAAGAGGCGGGGGTCGATCAGTTCTTC. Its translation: CVSSQEAGVDQFF.

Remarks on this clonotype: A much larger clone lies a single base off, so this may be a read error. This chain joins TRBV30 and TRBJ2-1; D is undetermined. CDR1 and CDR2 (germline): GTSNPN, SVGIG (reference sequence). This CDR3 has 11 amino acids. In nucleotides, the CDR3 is TGTGTCTGGAGTCTCCTCAATGAGCAGTTCTTC. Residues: CVWSLLNEQFF.

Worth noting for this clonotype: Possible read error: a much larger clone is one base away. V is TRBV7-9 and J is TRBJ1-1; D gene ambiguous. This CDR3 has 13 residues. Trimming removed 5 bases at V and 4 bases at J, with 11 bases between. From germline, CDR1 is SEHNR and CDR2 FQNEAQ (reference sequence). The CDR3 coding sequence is TGTGCCAGCAGCGCAACCTTGACCACTGAAGCTTTCTTT. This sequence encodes CASSATLTTEAFF.

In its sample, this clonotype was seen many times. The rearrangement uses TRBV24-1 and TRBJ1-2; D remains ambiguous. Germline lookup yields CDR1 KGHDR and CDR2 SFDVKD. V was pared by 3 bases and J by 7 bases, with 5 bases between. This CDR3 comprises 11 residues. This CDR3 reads CATSDGVGYTF. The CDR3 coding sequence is TGTGCCACCAGTGATGGGGTTGGCTACACCTTC.

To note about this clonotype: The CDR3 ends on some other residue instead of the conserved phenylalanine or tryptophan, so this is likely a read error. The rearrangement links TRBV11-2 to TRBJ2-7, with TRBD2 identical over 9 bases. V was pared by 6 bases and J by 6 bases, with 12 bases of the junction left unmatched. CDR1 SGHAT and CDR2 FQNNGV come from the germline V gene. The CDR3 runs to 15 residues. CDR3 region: CASRLTLAGASEQYL. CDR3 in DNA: TGTGCCAGCAGGTTAACCTTAGCGGGGGCTAGCGAGCAGTACTTA.

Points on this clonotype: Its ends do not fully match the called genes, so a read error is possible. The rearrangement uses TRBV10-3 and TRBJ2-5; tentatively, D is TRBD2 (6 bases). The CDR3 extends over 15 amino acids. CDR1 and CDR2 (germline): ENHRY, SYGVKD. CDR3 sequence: CAISEREKGMETHYF. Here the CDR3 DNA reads TGTGCCATCAGTGAACGGGAGAAGGGGATGGAGACCCATTACTTC.